This entry describes one T cell receptor beta chain. The antigen is not known. This sample was taken from a study of T-cell memory formation after mild COVID-19. General study points: Nothing confirmed that second-wave clones peaking on day 37 were specific for SARS-CoV-2.

TCRdb re-called the 5' RACE reads through MiXCR, storing one row per CDR3 protein. Of about 100,000 distinct CDR3 sequences in the sample, around 10% were seen once. Looked up from germline, CDR1 is SGHTA and CDR2 is FQGTGA. The CDR3 totals 13 residues. V lost 3 bases to trimming and J lost 4 bases, with 10 bases between them. The clonotype originates from a man younger than 35 who had mild COVID-19 (a few samples of this study predate the infection). Cell type and time point are not known. Sequences were obtained from PBMCs or a T cell subset sorted from them (not recorded which). The chain carries TRBV7-3 and TRBJ2-7; D unclear. The CDR3 sequence: CASSFSYGYEQYV. CDR3 sequence (DNA): TGTGCCAGCAGCTTCAGTTACGGGTACGAGCAGTACGTC.